This note documents a single TCR beta chain sequence. Germline loops: CDR1 SGHRS, CDR2 YFSETQ. J gave up 6 bases and V 3 bases, and 2 bases lay outside the gene matches. The CDR3 covers 14 residues. Sequencing used immunoSEQ multiplex PCR; TCRdb keeps in-frame clones, though not all of them. The table includes about 380,000 clones, more than 75% detected once. This entry comes from a study of blood T cell repertoires in COVID-19. What was sequenced was PBMCs or T cells enriched from blood (not recorded which). The clonotype was recovered from a woman between 18 and 30 years old who had recovered from COVID-19. The chain is built from TRBV5-1 and TRBJ1-4; 10 nucleotides line up with TRBD1. The CDR3 reads CASSSGTGDEKLFF. In DNA form, the CDR3 reads TGCGCCAGCAGCTCCGGGACAGGGGATGAAAAACTGTTTTTT.